The 25 T cell receptor beta chains given below trace back to one sample, sequenced in a study of beta chain features in type 1 diabetes. Expressed TCRB transcripts were sequenced because the isolated RNA had all been reverse transcribed beforehand. TCRdb's table, derived via immunoSEQ multiplex PCR, lists solely in-frame clones and lacks some. The data hold over 500,000 clones, with around 16% observed a single time. The sequencing sample was made of naive CD4+ T cells from blood. These receptors originate from a man younger than 30 in good health.

The rearrangement links TRBV4-2 to TRBJ2-3; the match to TRBD2 covers 7 bases. With 4 bases clipped from V and 2 bases from J, the junction kept 12 bases outside the gene matches. Germline V gene data show CDR1 as LGHNA and CDR2 as YNFKEQ. This CDR3 comprises 17 residues. The CDR3, as DNA: TGTGCCAGCAGCCCAGCGTGGGGGGGTGGGGACACAGATACGCAGTATTTT. Translating it yields CASSPAWGGGDTDTQYF.

There are many counts of this clone. The chain's CDR3 is CAISPGLAGAGNEQFF. The DNA for the CDR3 is TGTGCCATCAGTCCGGGACTAGCGGGAGCTGGCAATGAGCAGTTCTTC. The rearrangement joins TRBV10-3 to TRBJ2-1; 14 bases fit TRBD2. Germline V gene lookup returns CDR1 ENHRY and CDR2 SYGVKD. V shed 5 bases and J 6 bases; nucleotides not matched to a gene: 6. The CDR3 covers 16 residues.

This clone was observed a few times. The chain carries TRBV6-4 and TRBJ2-7; the match to TRBD2 covers 12 bases. This CDR3 is 15 amino acids long. With V trimmed by 4 bases and J by 5 bases, 6 bases remained unmatched. Germline V gives CDR1 MRHNA, CDR2 SNTAGT. The CDR3 loop reads CASSALAGGPHEQYF. The CDR3 DNA is TGTGCCAGCAGTGCCCTAGCGGGAGGGCCCCACGAGCAGTACTTC.

This rearrangement joins TRBV28 to TRBJ1-1; TRBD1 might be the D (6 bases). V dropped 2 bases and J dropped 6 bases, with 10 bases sitting between them. In germline, CDR1 is MDHEN, CDR2 SYDVKM. This CDR3 is built from 13 residues. DNA of the CDR3: TGTGCCAGCAGTTTAAACAGGGTCTCTGAAGCTTTCTTT. Amino acid sequence: CASSLNRVSEAFF.

This sequence joins TRBV28 and TRBJ2-7; D may match TRBD1 or TRBD2 (5 bases each). V lost 6 bases, J lost 0 bases, and 9 bases lay in between. Per the germline V gene, CDR1 is MDHEN and CDR2 is SYDVKM. The CDR3 loop spans 13 amino acids. The CDR3, as DNA: TGTGCCAGCAGACGGGACGGCTCCTACGAGCAGTACTTC. Its protein product is CASRRDGSYEQYF. Complete variable domain (other parts from reference TRBV28 and TRBJ2-7): DVKVTQSSRYLVKRTGEKVFLECVQDMDHENMFWYRQDPGLGLRLIYFSYDVKMKEKGDIPEGYSVSREKKERFSLILESASTNQTSMYLCASRRDGSYEQYFGPGTRLTVT.

This clone was found a few times. This sequence joins TRBV27 and TRBJ1-6; maybe TRBD1 (6 bases). CDR3 length equals 13 residues. CDR1 MNHEY and CDR2 SMNVEV come from the germline V gene (reference sequence). Deletions cut 8 bases from V and 9 bases from J, with 14 bases between. In DNA, the CDR3 is TGTGCCAGCGGGGCACAGGGACCTTCACCCCTCCACTTT. Translating it yields CASGAQGPSPLHF.

V usage is TRBV7-3 and J usage is TRBJ2-5; either TRBD1 or TRBD2 may supply D (6 bases each). V was clipped by 1 base and J by 4 bases, with 10 bases between them. The CDR3 has 14 amino acids. CDR1 and CDR2 from the germline V gene are SGHTA and FQGTGA. CDR3 sequence reads: CASSLNGGGETQYF. DNA for the CDR3: TGTGCCAGCAGCTTAAACGGGGGCGGAGAGACCCAGTACTTC.

V usage is TRBV4-2 and J usage is TRBJ1-1; D call uncertain. This CDR3 region has 14 residues. Germline CDR1 is LGHNA and CDR2 is YNFKEQ. The V gene lost 1 base and the J gene lost 7 bases, with 13 bases spanning the gap. CDR3 in amino acids: CASSQGGAQLEAFF. In DNA form, the CDR3 reads TGTGCCAGCAGCCAAGGAGGAGCACAGCTTGAAGCTTTCTTT.

There are a few counts of this clone. The rearrangement uses TRBV4-3 and TRBJ1-4, with D perhaps matching TRBD1 (6 bases). CDR1 LGHNA and CDR2 YSLEER come from the germline V gene. The CDR3 spans 17 residues. V was shortened by 1 base and J by 3 bases, with 15 bases between the two germline ends. CDR3 protein: CASSQGRAGAANEKLFF. CDR3 coding DNA: TGCGCCAGCAGCCAAGGAAGGGCAGGGGCGGCTAATGAAAAACTGTTTTTT.

This clone was counted a few times. The chain couples TRBV7-3 to TRBJ1-1; 9 nucleotides align to TRBD1. The CDR3 is made up of 13 amino acids. CDR1 is SGHTA, CDR2 FQGTGA, per germline. J was trimmed by 3 bases and V by 5 bases; bases with no gene match: 1. The CDR3 protein is CASSRTGDTEAFF. The CDR3 DNA reads TGTGCCAGCAGCAGGACAGGGGACACTGAAGCTTTCTTT.

In its sample, this clone was seen a few times. The chain couples TRBV7-2 to TRBJ2-5; D might be TRBD2 (5 bases). There are 16 residues in the CDR3. Germline lookup yields CDR1 SGHTA and CDR2 FQGNSA. The germline V and J ends were trimmed by 5 bases and 1 base, with 17 bases remaining between them. In nucleotides, the CDR3 is TGTGCCAGCAGCCCCCTCTCCGCGGGTAGCCAAGAGACCCAGTACTTC. Protein sequence: CASSPLSAGSQETQYF.

The rearrangement links TRBV7-9 to TRBJ2-1, with D uncertain. V lost 3 bases, J lost 9 bases, and 6 bases lay in between. Germline V gene data show CDR1 as SEHNR and CDR2 as FQNEAQ (reference sequence). CDR3 length equals 11 residues. As DNA, the CDR3 is TGTGCCAGCAGCTTGCTAAGTGAGCAGTTCTTC. Its translation: CASSLLSEQFF.

This clone was observed a handful of times. This sequence joins TRBV25-1 and TRBJ2-2, with a tentative D call TRBD2 (6 bases). This CDR3 is 16 amino acids long. Germline V gene data show CDR1 as MGHDK and CDR2 as SYGVNS. V was pared by 6 bases and J by 7 bases, with 21 bases between. The CDR3 nucleotides are TGTGCCAGCAGCAGGTCCGAGACTAGTTTGGTCGGGGAGCTGTTTTTT. This translates into CASSRSETSLVGELFF.

In its sample, this clone was seen a few times. The chain couples TRBV4-1 to TRBJ2-1; 13 positions match TRBD2. There are 21 residues in the CDR3. Trimming removed 5 bases from V and 0 bases from J; junction bases left unmatched: 16. CDR1 MGHRA and CDR2 YSYEKL come from the germline V gene. Here the CDR3 DNA reads TGCGCCAGCAGCAAAGGGGTTAGGACTAGCGGGAGTCGGGACTCCTACAATGAGCAGTTCTTC. Encoded protein: CASSKGVRTSGSRDSYNEQFF.

The rearrangement joins TRBV5-4 to TRBJ1-2, with TRBD1 identical over 9 bases. The trim removed 4 bases at V and 6 bases at J, leaving 4 bases unmatched. This CDR3 is 13 amino acids long. In germline, CDR1 is SGHNT, CDR2 YYREEE (reference sequence). The chain's CDR3 is CASSPRQGDGYTF. Written as DNA, the CDR3 is TGTGCCAGCAGCCCTCGACAGGGGGATGGCTACACCTTC.

CDR3 protein: CASSPGLVEGTQYF. CDR3 bases: TGTGCCAGCTCACCCGGCCTGGTAGAAGGGACCCAGTACTTC. This chain links TRBV18 with TRBJ2-5; no clear D. Germline loops: CDR1 KGHSH, CDR2 LQKENI. Deletions cut 3 bases from V and 7 bases from J, with 15 bases between. The CDR3 runs 14 residues. Full variable domain (missing parts from reference TRBV18 and TRBJ2-5): NAGVMQNPRHLVRRRGQEARLRCSPMKGHSHVYWYRQLPEEGLKFMVYLQKENIIDESGMPKERFSAEFPKEGPSILRIQQVVRGDSAAYFCASSPGLVEGTQYFGPGTRLLVL.

This clone has only a few counts. This chain connects TRBV7-9 to TRBJ2-2; 10 nucleotides line up with TRBD1. With V trimmed by 5 bases and J by 7 bases, 10 bases remained unmatched. This CDR3 contains 16 residues. Germline CDR1 and CDR2: SEHNR and FQNEAQ (reference sequence). The CDR3 bases are TGTGCCAGCAGCAGATCCGGGACAGGGGACGTCGGGGAGCTGTTTTTT. Encoded protein: CASSRSGTGDVGELFF.

Only a few counts were recorded for this clone. V gene TRBV7-3 combines with J gene TRBJ2-2, with D perhaps given as TRBD1 or TRBD2 (6 bases each). Trimming pared 4 bases from V and 4 bases from J, leaving 13 bases between. The CDR3 has 15 residues. Looked up from germline, CDR1 is SGHTA and CDR2 is FQGTGA. This chain's CDR3 is CASSSGATSTGELFF. CDR3 in DNA: TGTGCCAGCAGCTCGGGGGCTACGAGCACCGGGGAGCTGTTTTTT.

V is TRBV7-3 and J is TRBJ2-6; D not resolved. Per germline, CDR1 SGHTA and CDR2 FQGTGA. There are 18 residues in the CDR3. V was clipped by 2 bases and J by 1 base, with 15 bases between them. The CDR3 DNA reads TGTGCCAGCAGCTTACCCGAGCAGTTGCTATCTGGGGCCAACGTCCTGACTTTC. Translating it yields CASSLPEQLLSGANVLTF. The full variable domain, its missing parts supplied by reference TRBV7-3 and TRBJ2-6, is GAGVSQTPSNKVTEKGKYVELRCDPISGHTALYWYRQSLGQGPEFLIYFQGTGAADDSGLPNDRFFAVRPEGSVSTLKIQRTERGDSAVYLCASSLPEQLLSGANVLTFGAGSRLTVL.

The sample holds a few counts of this clone. The gene calls are TRBV5-1 and TRBJ2-3; D possibly matches TRBD1 or TRBD2 (5 bases each). Germline CDR1 and CDR2: SGHRS and YFSETQ. Trimming left V 3 bases short and J 4 bases short, with 12 bases between. The CDR3 contains 14 residues. CDR3 DNA: TGCGCCAGCAGCTCTGGGGGTCTGGCAGATACGCAGTATTTT. Protein sequence: CASSSGGLADTQYF.

This clone was recorded a few times. The chain is built from TRBV20-1 and TRBJ1-3; D unclear. Trimming stripped 6 bases from V and 2 bases from J, with 5 bases between. The germline V gene has CDR1 DFQATT and CDR2 SNEGSKA (reference sequence). The CDR3 loop spans 11 amino acids. Here the CDR3 DNA reads TGCAGTGCCCCTACTGGAAACACCATATATTTT. Encoded protein: CSAPTGNTIYF.

This clone was counted only a few times. The chain recombines TRBV25-1 with TRBJ2-7; 7 positions agree with TRBD2. V shed 5 bases and J 1 base; nucleotides not matched to a gene: 11. CDR1 MGHDK and CDR2 SYGVNS come from the germline V gene. The CDR3 runs to 16 residues. This CDR3 is CASSLARGELSYEQYF. The CDR3, as DNA: TGTGCCAGCAGTTTGGCCCGGGGGGAATTATCCTACGAGCAGTACTTC.

This clone showed up many times. The rearrangement uses TRBV23-1 and TRBJ1-6; D ambiguous. TRBV23-1 is noted as an ORF with a role that remains uncertain. CDR3 length: 15 residues. Deletions cut 2 bases from V and 6 bases from J, with 11 bases between. This CDR3 is CASSQPVGANSPLHF. CDR3 bases: TGCGCCAGCAGTCAACCGGTGGGAGCTAATTCACCCCTCCACTTT.

The chain uses TRBV4-2 and TRBJ2-2, with no clear D. The CDR3 length is 16 residues. Germline V gene data show CDR1 as LGHNA and CDR2 as YNFKEQ. The ends were cut back, 0 bases at V and 6 bases at J, with 14 bases in the middle. CDR3 in amino acids: CASSQENFRPAGELFF. As DNA, the CDR3 is TGTGCCAGCAGCCAAGAAAATTTCCGGCCTGCCGGGGAGCTGTTTTTT.

The rearrangement uses TRBV4-2 and TRBJ2-4, with unresolved D. V was clipped by 0 bases and J by 7 bases, with 10 bases between them. The CDR3 has 14 residues. CDR1 and CDR2 (germline): LGHNA, YNFKEQ. The CDR3 loop is CASSQDLPANIQYF. In DNA, the CDR3 is TGTGCCAGCAGCCAAGATCTTCCAGCTAACATTCAGTACTTC.